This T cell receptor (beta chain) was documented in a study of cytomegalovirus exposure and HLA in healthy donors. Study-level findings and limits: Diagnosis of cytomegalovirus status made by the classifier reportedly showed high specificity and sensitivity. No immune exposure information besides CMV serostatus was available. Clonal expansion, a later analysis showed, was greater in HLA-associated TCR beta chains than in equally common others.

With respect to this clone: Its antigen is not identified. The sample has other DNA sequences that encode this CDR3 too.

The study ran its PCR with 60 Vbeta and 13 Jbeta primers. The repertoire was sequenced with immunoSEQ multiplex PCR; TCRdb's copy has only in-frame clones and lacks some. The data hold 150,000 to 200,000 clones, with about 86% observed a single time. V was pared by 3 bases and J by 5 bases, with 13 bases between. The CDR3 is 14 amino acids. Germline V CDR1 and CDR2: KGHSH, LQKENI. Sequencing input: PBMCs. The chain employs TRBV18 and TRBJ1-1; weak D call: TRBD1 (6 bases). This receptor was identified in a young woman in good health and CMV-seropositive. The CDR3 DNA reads TGTGCCAGCTCACCTTGGGGGCGCGGTACTGAAGCTTTCTTT. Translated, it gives CASSPWGRGTEAFF.